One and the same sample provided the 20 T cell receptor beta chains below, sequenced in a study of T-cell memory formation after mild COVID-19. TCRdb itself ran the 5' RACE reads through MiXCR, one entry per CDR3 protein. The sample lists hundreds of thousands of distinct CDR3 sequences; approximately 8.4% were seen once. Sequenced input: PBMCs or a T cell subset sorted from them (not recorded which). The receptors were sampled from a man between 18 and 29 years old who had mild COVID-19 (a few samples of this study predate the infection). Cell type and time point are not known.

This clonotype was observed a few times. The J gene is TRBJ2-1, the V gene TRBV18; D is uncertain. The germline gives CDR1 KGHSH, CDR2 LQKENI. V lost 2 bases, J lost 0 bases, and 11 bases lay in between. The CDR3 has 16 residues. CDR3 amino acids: CASSPSERVSYNEQFF. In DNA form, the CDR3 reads TGTGCCAGCTCACCATCCGAACGGGTCTCCTACAATGAGCAGTTCTTC.

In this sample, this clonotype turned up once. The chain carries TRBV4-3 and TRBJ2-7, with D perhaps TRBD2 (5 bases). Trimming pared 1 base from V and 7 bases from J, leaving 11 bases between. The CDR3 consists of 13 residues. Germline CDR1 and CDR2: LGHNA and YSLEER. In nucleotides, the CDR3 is TGCGCCAGCAGCCAAGCACGCGGGCTAGAGCAGTACTTC. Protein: CASSQARGLEQYF.

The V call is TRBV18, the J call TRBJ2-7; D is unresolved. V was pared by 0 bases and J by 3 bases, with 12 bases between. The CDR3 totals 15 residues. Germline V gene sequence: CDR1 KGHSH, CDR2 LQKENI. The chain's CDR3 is CASSPPALAGYEQYF. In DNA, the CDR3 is TGTGCCAGCTCACCACCAGCTCTGGCAGGCTACGAGCAGTACTTC.

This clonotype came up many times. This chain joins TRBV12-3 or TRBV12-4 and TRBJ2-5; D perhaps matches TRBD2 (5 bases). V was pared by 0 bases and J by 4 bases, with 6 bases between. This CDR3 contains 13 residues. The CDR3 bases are TGTGCCAGCAGTTTAGCGGGGAGAGAGACCCAGTACTTC. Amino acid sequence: CASSLAGRETQYF.

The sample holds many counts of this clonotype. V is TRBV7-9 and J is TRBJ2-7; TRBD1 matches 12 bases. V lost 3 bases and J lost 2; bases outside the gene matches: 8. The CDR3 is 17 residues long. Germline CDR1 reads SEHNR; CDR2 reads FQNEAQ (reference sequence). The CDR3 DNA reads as TGTGCCAGCAGCTTTCCGGGACAGGGGGCCCTAACCTACGAGCAGTACGTC. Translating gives CASSFPGQGALTYEQYV.

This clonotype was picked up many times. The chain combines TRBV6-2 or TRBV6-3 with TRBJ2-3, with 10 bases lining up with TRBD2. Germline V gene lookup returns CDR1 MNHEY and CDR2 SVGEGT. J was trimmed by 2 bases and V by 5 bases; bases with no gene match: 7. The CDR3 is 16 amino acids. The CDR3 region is CASSPGTSVVTDTQYF. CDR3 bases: TGTGCCAGCAGTCCCGGGACTAGCGTCGTCACAGATACGCAGTATTTT.

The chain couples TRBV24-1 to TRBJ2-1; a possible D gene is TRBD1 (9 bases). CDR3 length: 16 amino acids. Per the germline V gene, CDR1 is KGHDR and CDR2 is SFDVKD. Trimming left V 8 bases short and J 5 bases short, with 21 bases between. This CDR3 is CATTLTGGAGDNEQFF. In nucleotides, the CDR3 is TGTGCCACCACCCTGACAGGGGGAGCGGGGGACAATGAGCAGTTCTTC.

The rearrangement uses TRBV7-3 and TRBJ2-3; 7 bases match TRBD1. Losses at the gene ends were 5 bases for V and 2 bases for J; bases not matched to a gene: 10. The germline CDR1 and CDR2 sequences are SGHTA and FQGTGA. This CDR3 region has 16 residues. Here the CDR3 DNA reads TGTGCCAGCAGCCCTAGGCCCGACAGGGACACAGATACGCAGTATTTT. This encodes CASSPRPDRDTDTQYF.

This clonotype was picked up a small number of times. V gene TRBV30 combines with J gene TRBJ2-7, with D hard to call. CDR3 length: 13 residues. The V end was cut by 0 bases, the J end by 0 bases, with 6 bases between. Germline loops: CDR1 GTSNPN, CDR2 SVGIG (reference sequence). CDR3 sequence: CAWSVLNSYEQYF. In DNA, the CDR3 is TGTGCCTGGAGTGTTCTCAACTCCTACGAGCAGTACTTC.

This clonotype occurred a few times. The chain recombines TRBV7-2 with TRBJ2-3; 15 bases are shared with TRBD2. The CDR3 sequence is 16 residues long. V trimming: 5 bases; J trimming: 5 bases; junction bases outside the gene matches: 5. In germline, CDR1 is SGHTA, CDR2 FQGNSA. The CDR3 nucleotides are TGTGCCAGCAGCCGGACTAGCGGGGGGGCCTTAGATACGCAGTATTTT. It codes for CASSRTSGGALDTQYF. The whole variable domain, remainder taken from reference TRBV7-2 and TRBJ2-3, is GAGVSQSPSNKVTEKGKDVELRCDPISGHTALYWYRQSLGQGLEFLIYFQGNSAPDKSGLPSDRFSAERTGGSVSTLTIQRTQQEDSAVYLCASSRTSGGALDTQYFGPGTRLTVL.

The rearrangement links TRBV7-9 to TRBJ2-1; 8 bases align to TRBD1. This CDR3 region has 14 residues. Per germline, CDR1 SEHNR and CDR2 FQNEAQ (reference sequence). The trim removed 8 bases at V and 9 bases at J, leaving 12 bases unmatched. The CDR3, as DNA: TGTGCCAGCGCATTTGGACAGGGAGTAAGTGAGCAGTTCTTC. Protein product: CASAFGQGVSEQFF. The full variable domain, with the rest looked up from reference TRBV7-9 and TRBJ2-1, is DTGVSQNPRHKITKRGQNVTFRCDPISEHNRLYWYRQTLGQGPEFLTYFQNEAQLEKSRLLSDRFSAERPKGSFSTLEIQRTEQGDSAMYLCASAFGQGVSEQFFGPGTRLTVL.

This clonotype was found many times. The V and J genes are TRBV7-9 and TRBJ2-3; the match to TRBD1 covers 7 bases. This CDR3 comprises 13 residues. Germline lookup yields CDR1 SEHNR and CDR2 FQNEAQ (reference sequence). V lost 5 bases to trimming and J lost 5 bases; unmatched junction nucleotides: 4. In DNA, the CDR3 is TGTGCCAGCAGCCGCACAGGGGTAGATACGCAGTATTTT. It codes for CASSRTGVDTQYF. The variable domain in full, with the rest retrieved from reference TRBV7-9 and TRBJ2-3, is DTGVSQNPRHKITKRGQNVTFRCDPISEHNRLYWYRQTLGQGPEFLTYFQNEAQLEKSRLLSDRFSAERPKGSFSTLEIQRTEQGDSAMYLCASSRTGVDTQYFGPGTRLTVL.

CDR3 protein: CASSSWQGRGMNTEAFF. The CDR3 bases are TGTGCCAGCAGTTCTTGGCAGGGGAGGGGCATGAACACTGAAGCTTTCTTT. This chain joins TRBV6-2 or TRBV6-3 and TRBJ1-1; a possible D gene is TRBD1 (6 bases). V was trimmed by 4 bases and J by 0 bases, leaving 18 bases between them. In germline, CDR1 is MNHEY, CDR2 SVGEGT. This CDR3 is built from 17 residues.

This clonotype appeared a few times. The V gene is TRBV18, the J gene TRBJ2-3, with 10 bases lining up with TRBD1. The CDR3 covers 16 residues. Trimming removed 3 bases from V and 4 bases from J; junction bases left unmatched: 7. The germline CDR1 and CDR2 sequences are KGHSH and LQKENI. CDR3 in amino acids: CASSPLGQGWADTQYF. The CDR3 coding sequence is TGTGCCAGCTCACCTCTGGGACAGGGGTGGGCAGATACGCAGTATTTT. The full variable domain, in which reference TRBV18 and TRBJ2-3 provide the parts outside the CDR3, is NAGVMQNPRHLVRRRGQEARLRCSPMKGHSHVYWYRQLPEEGLKFMVYLQKENIIDESGMPKERFSAEFPKEGPSILRIQQVVRGDSAAYFCASSPLGQGWADTQYFGPGTRLTVL.

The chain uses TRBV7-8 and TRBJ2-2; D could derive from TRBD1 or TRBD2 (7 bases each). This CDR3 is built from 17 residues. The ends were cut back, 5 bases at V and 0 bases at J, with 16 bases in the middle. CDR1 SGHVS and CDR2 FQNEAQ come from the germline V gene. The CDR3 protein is CASSPGRGGANTGELFF. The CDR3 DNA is TGTGCCAGCAGCCCCGGCAGGGGGGGGGCGAACACCGGGGAGCTGTTTTTT.

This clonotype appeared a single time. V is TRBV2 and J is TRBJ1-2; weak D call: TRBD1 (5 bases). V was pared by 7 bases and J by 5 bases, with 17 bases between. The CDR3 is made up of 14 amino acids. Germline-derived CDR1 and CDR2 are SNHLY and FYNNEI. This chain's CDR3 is CASMWSGTVYGYTF. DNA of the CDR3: TGTGCCAGCATGTGGAGCGGGACGGTGTATGGCTACACCTTC.

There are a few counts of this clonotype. The chain's CDR3 is CASSDMVNTEAFF. The CDR3 DNA follows: TGCGCCAGCTCGGACATGGTGAACACTGAAGCTTTCTTT. The rearrangement joins TRBV5-1 to TRBJ1-1, with TRBD1 as a possible D gene (5 bases). The germline V gene has CDR1 SGHRS and CDR2 YFSETQ. Trimming stripped 7 bases from V and 0 bases from J, with 10 bases between. The CDR3 length is 13 residues.

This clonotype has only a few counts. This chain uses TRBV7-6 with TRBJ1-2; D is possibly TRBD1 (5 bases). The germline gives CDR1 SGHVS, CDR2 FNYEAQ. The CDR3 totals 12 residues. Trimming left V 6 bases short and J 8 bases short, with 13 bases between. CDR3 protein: CASRVGGGGYTF. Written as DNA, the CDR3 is TGTGCCAGCAGGGTCGGGGGTGGCGGCTACACCTTC.

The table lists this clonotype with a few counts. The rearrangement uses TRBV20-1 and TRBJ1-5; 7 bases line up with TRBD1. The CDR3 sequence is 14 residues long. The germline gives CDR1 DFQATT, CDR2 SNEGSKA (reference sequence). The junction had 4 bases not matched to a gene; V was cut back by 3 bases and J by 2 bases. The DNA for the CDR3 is TGCAGTGCTAGCGGACAGGTTGGCAATCAGCCCCAGCATTTT. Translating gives CSASGQVGNQPQHF.

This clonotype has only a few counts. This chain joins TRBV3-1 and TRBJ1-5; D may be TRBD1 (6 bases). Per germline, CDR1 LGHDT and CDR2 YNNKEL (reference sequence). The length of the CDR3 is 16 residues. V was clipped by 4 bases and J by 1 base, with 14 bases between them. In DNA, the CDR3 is TGTGCCAGCAGCCTCGGACAGAGCACCAGCAATCAGCCCCAGCATTTT. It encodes CASSLGQSTSNQPQHF.